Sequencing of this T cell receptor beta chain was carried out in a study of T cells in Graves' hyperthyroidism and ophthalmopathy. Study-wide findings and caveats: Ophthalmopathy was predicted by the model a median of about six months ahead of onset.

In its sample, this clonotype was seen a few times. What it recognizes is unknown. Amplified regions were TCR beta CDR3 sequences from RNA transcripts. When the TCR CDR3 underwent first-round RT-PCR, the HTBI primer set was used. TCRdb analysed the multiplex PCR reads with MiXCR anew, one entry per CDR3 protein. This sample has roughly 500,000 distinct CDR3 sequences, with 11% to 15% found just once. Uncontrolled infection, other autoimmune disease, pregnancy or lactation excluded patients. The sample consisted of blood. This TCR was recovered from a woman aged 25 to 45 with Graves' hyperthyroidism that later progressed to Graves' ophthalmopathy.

This CDR3 reads CASSQIGTSEYNEQFF. CDR3 DNA: TGTGCCAGCAGCCAAATAGGGACGTCGGAATACAATGAGCAGTTCTTC. The chain joins TRBV4-2 to TRBJ2-1; the D gene could be TRBD1 or TRBD2 (5 bases each). The V gene lost 2 bases and the J gene lost 4 bases, with 15 bases spanning the gap. Looked up from germline, CDR1 is LGHNA and CDR2 is YNFKEQ. There are 16 residues in the CDR3.